One T cell receptor beta chain is described in this entry. This clone occurred a few times. Its antigen is still unknown. No much larger clone is present one base from it, and per-base qualities are unavailable. The cohort consisted of 650 to 850 healthy bone marrow donors. Cohort members were all nominally healthy when sampled, although unrecorded immune exposures were likely present. The donor was CMV seropositive and belonged to the group of 250 to 300 seropositive cohort members. Every donor gave a peripheral blood sample, and the peripheral blood mononuclear cells from that sample were used for TCR beta sequencing. The Qiagen DNeasy Blood Extraction Kit was used to extract genomic DNA from the blood cell samples. The record originates from a study of cytomegalovirus exposure and HLA in healthy donors (dated by TCRdb to between 2016 and 2019). Turning to the overall study: An earlier analysis of 587 of the donors reported approximately 300 Gb of sequence data and roughly 120 million unique TCR beta sequences obtained from some 200 million T cells. An early release that covered 640 HLA-typed donors contained around 330 gigabases of sequencing data and 70 million to 100 million unique TCR sequences. Of the 300 to 500 genotyped donors, approximately 81% were placed in the genetic ancestry cluster associated with self-reported Caucasian donors. The study was designed to test whether signatures of past pathogen exposure could be identified by cataloging public T cell receptors. The T cell repertoires of 550 to 850 subjects were profiled by immunosequencing and related to cytomegalovirus serostatus. Besides the first cohort of around 700 subjects, a separate validation cohort made up of 120 different subjects was used. To predict cytomegalovirus infection status, the study combined high-throughput TCR immunosequencing, statistical association of individual TCRs with disease status, and machine learning. A later analysis re-analyzed previously published TCR beta repertoires from 600 to 850 donors and added high-resolution HLA genotyping to study TCR occurrence patterns. The later analysis used no new phenotypic data to find candidate immune exposures, relying instead on TCR beta sequences and their occurrence across donors. To decide whether each TCR beta V gene segment behaved as functional or pseudogenic, an earlier analysis of fewer than 750 of the donors relied on high-throughput TCR beta sequencing. Donor age, sex, ethnicity and CMV serostatus were compiled alongside the repertoire data. In a later genetic analysis, genome-wide SNP genotypes for about 60% of the 666 donors were used, and that subset was treated as a discovery cohort. Every discovery cohort repertoire had been produced on one sequencing platform. Both class I and class II loci were covered by HLA typing, at four-digit resolution. The number of donors typed differed by locus, with 629-630 for A, B, C, DRB1 and DQB1, 522 for DQA1, approximately 570 for DPA1, and under 490 for DPB1. A handful of DR-DQ haplotypes were handled as single units for association and clustering because linkage in the cohort was strong. Among some 410 genotyped donors of the cohort, an average of roughly 240,000 unique TCR beta nucleotide sequences were sequenced per donor, around 20% of them non-productive.

What the research found in general, with its limitations: Cytomegalovirus status was reported to be diagnosed by the classifier with high specificity and sensitivity in both the original and validation cohorts. Most CMV-associated TCR beta chains appeared to be HLA-restricted in a later analysis, and the HLA associations seemed to be driven largely by CMV exposure. In this cohort, only TCR beta chains were sequenced, and detectable features were limited by the absence of alpha or paired-chain data. Because some donors lacked HLA typing at each locus, the association tests relied only on the typed subset. It was suggested by the authors that the approach could potentially be generalized to other disease states and immunological phenotypes. A cluster of highly shared sequence variants was judged likely to represent a technical artifact of the sequencing pipeline. In a later genetic analysis, a missense DCLRE1C variant was associated with V-gene and J-gene trimming of TCR beta chains, and the association was replicated in an independent cohort. When HLA alleles, especially DR and DQ, strongly co-occurred, attributing TCR associations to individual alleles was difficult. Correlated functional status among segregating V segments might reflect linkage disequilibrium, but an unknown experimental factor could not be ruled out. In a later analysis, several top co-occurrence clusters were reported to appear linked to parvovirus B19, influenza, CMV and Epstein-Barr virus. A few of the identified cytomegalovirus-associated TCR beta chains were confirmed in vitro to be specific for cytomegalovirus antigens. Because counts were too low, roughly 16 rarely observed V segments, including chromosome 9 orphons, were left out of the earlier analysis of approximately 500 of the donors. A further reported finding was that TCR beta sequences accurately predicted the HLA-A and HLA-B alleles for most subjects in the first cohort. A later analysis associated around 16,000 TCR beta sequences with specific HLA alleles at a false discovery rate of 0.05. The study listed over 150 TCR beta chains as associated with cytomegalovirus. Roughly uniform sequencing depth across donors was assumed in presence/absence analyses, although this assumption may not hold. While some public TCRs were present in many individuals, most TCR sequences turned up only very rarely across donors. Some IMGT-functional V segments, including TRBV6-2 and TRBV6-3, could not be distinguished by the 87-base-pair reads and were therefore excluded. Broadly in line with IMGT annotations, most TCR beta V segments showed up in productive rearrangements about 90% or about 30% of the time in an earlier analysis of approximately 600 of the donors. According to a later analysis, TCR association rates differed among HLA loci, with DRB1 alleles showing the most associated TCRs and HLA-C alleles showing the fewest. In a later analysis, HLA-associated TCR beta chains showed more clonal expansion and lower generation probabilities than non-associated chains that were equally common. For the cohort, immune exposure information was limited to CMV serostatus. A later genetic analysis reported fewer N-insertions in productive TCRs among donors in an Asian-associated ancestry cluster than the roughly 640-donor mean.

Library method: the immunoSEQ multiplex PCR assay. A mixture of 60 forward primers for TCR Vbeta segments and 13 reverse primers for TCR Jbeta segments was used in the multiplex PCR. The CDR3 region of rearranged TCR beta genes was amplified from genomic DNA with a multiplex PCR assay. The amplified TCR beta libraries were sequenced on the Illumina HiSeq System as 87-base-pair reads. The source study handled its data this way. A later analysis counted about 80 million unique TCR beta chains across the 700 or so repertoires, and 9.5 million to 11 million of these chains were shared by at least two donors. Raw reads were error-corrected and collapsed into unique sequences with a nearest-neighbor algorithm that merged closely related sequences to remove PCR and sequencing errors. CDR3 sequences were aligned to IMGT reference sequences to assign V, D and J gene segments. For a sequence to be retained, at least a six-nucleotide match to both a V gene segment and a J gene segment was required. A rearrangement was called productive if the CDR3 had no stop codons and remained in frame with V and J, and every other rearrangement was called non-productive. Following IMGT convention, CDR3 was defined as the stretch from the second conserved V-encoded cysteine to the conserved J-encoded phenylalanine. In an earlier analysis of around 640 of the donors, sequences lacking an unambiguous match to a single V gene segment were excluded. In an earlier analysis of approximately 500 of the donors, a V segment was called functional when productive rearrangements were above 56.7%, and segregating when the standard deviation between donors exceeded 5%. A statistical classification framework was developed to diagnose cytomegalovirus status using the catalog of TCR beta chain sequences. In a later analysis, V and J genes were assigned by comparing TCR nucleotide sequences against IMGT/GENE-DB human TR gene sequences. The TCRdist pipeline was used in a later analysis to assign CDR3 sequences and most-parsimonious VDJ recombination scenarios. A later analysis defined each TCR beta chain by its CDR3 amino acid sequence plus V-gene family, and excluded reads lacking a unique V-gene family. As a way to deal with suspected cross-contamination and a sequencing artifact, a later analysis dropped 592 nucleotide sequences that were highly shared and had low generation probability. For each public chain, a later analysis derived a clonal expansion index from normalized ranks of inferred template counts within each repertoire. In a later analysis, generation probabilities were computed using a VDJ recombination model fitted to out-of-frame rearrangements, and the results were checked against IGoR. Hypergeometric tests were used in a later analysis to score TCR-TCR, TCR-HLA and TCR-CMV co-occurrence, with a repertoire-size bias correction applied to the TCR pairs. A later analysis estimated false discovery rates by permuting HLA or CMV assignments 20 times. A later analysis grouped co-occurring TCRs with DBSCAN, adding TCRdist sequence similarity when clustering within HLA-allele-positive subsets. Repertoires with fewer than 30,000 or more than 120,000 public chains were left out of co-occurrence clustering, as were five repertoires with anomalous nucleotide sharing. TCRdb took this table from immuneACCESS and kept in-frame rearrangements with V and J called. Such tables lack part of the clones; where checked against another copy, unresolved V genes explain under half of the gap, and the rest is unexplained. The DNA was the basis for D and trimming; V, J and clone size are from that table. This sample comprises about 180,000 clones, approximately 80% of them detected only once. The ten largest clones represent around 1.4% of the sample.

The junction shows trimming of 4 bases on V and 6 bases on J, and the gene matches do not reach 4 bases of it. Spanning cysteine to phenylalanine, the CDR3 consists of 14 amino acids. Only the CDR3 part of the read is kept: 42 bases, read in frame from the first base. From a lookup of the germline V gene (reference sequence), CDR1 and CDR2 are MNHEY and SMNVEV. The chain is encoded by TRBV27 joined to TRBJ2-2, with 8 bases in between that match TRBD2. The material sequenced was PBMCs. This TCR came from a girl between 10 and 17 years old in good health and CMV-seropositive. The CDR3 here reads CASSWGLDSGELFF. Read as DNA, the sequence is TGTGCCAGCAGTTGGGGACTAGATTCCGGGGAGCTGTTTTTT.